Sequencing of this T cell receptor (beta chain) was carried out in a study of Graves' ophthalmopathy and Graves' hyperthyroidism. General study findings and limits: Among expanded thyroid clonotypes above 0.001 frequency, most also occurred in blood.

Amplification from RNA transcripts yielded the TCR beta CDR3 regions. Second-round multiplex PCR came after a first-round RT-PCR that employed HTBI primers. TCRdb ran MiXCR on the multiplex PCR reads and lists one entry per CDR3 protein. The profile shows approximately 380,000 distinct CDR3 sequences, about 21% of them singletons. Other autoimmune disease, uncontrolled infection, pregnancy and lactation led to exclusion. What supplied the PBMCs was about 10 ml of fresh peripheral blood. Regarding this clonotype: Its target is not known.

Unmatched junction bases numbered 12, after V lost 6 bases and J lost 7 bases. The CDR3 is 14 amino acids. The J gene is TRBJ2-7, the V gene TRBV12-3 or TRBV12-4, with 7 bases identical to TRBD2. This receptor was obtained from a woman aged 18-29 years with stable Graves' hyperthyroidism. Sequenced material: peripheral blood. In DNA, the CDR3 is TGTGCCAGCAGACCCGGGACTACAATAAGTGAGCAGTACTTC. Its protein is CASRPGTTISEQYF.